This T cell receptor beta chain was sequenced during a study of cytomegalovirus exposure and HLA in healthy donors. Study-level background: Roughly 180 million T cells yielded fewer than 120 million unique TCR beta sequences in earlier analysis.

Overall study findings and caveats: Through in vitro validation, three CMV-associated chains were shown to be specific for CMV antigens. Presence/absence comparisons presumed near-even sequencing depth among donors. Accounts indicate the classifier identified cytomegalovirus status with strong specificity and sensitivity.

A word on this clone: No antigen is known for it.

Germline CDR1 reads MNHNS; CDR2 reads SASEGT. The germline V and J ends were trimmed by 2 bases and 5 bases, with 21 bases remaining between them. The length of the CDR3 is 17 residues. 13 Jbeta primers and 60 Vbeta primers were used for the PCR. Profiled with immunoSEQ multiplex PCR; TCRdb holds only in-frame clones, not every one. The sample has some 89,000 clones, about four fifths seen once; the top ten hold 1.5% to 2%. What was sequenced was PBMCs. The source is a woman in her 30s in good health and CMV-seronegative. This chain links TRBV6-1 with TRBJ2-5; maybe TRBD2 (5 bases). The CDR3 DNA reads TGTGCCAGCAGTGAAAATAAGGCAACCCTCGGCGGGGAGACCCAGTACTTC. Protein product: CASSENKATLGGETQYF.